This is a list of T cell receptor beta chains from one sample in a study of radiation and T cells in renal cell carcinoma. Here immunoSEQ multiplex PCR was the method, and the copy in TCRdb shows in-frame clones only, minus some. The table has 120,000 to 150,000 clones, less than 90% seen once. The sample was blood, taken from a patient whose treatment included radiotherapy and nephrectomy. Receptors originate from a woman aged 50 to 60 with renal cell carcinoma. The CDR3 runs from the conserved cysteine through the conserved F or W. The D gene is left open where the match is weak.

>TRBJ1-1|NA|14|TRBV7-2
CASSRTPLNTEAFF
>TRBJ2-1|TRBD1|15|TRBV9
CASSVAQGSYNEQFF
>TRBJ2-1|NA|12|TRBV5-1
CASKDRRGEQFF
>TRBJ1-4|NA|13|TRBV6-6
CASSYAGNEKLFF
>TRBJ2-5|TRBD2|13|TRBV5-4
CASSPGGRETQYF
>TRBJ2-2|NA|13|TRBV10-3
CAISERLTGELFF
>TRBJ1-2|NA|15|TRBV9
CASSVGGTGWYGYTF
>TRBJ1-4|NA|16|TRBV9
CASSVGYTSTNEKLFF
>TRBJ1-5|NA|12|TRBV7-2
CASSFNNQPQHF
>TRBJ1-2|NA|12|TRBV29-1
CSVGGGTYGYTF
>TRBJ1-2|TRBD1|14|TRBV4-3
CASSRGDSLYGYTF
>TRBJ1-2|NA|15|TRBV9
CASSSKGGQDYGYTF
>TRBJ2-7|NA|18|TRBV5-1
CASSLGIIQAGILREQYF
>TRBJ1-2|NA|15|TRBV5-4
CASSLKGRGNYGYTF
>TRBJ2-7|NA|14|TRBV7-2
CASSLARRTYEQYF
>TRBJ2-3|NA|14|TRBV6-5
CASSYRDSTDTQYF
>TRBJ1-1|NA|13|TRBV5-6
CASTLWEDTEAFF
>TRBJ2-1|TRBD1|15|TRBV2
CASIPGDREYNEQFF
>TRBJ2-2|NA|12|TRBV30
CACPRTAGELFF
>TRBJ2-5|NA|11|TRBV29-1
CSVGSQETQYF
>TRBJ1-2|NA|13|TRBV7-2
CASSRDSDYGYTF
>TRBJ1-2|NA|14|TRBV18
CASSPPVMNYGYTF
>TRBJ1-4|NA|15|TRBV6-5
CASSYYGQPNEKLFF
>TRBJ2-7|NA|13|TRBV18
CASSSSSSYEQYF
>TRBJ2-5|TRBD2|15|TRBV5-6
CASSWMGTSGKLQYF
>TRBJ1-3|NA|14|TRBV5-6
CASSSSASGNTIYF
>TRBJ2-7|TRBD1|13|TRBV6-1
CASSRDRTYEQYF
>TRBJ1-2|TRBD1|17|TRBV27
CASSLETGTGEVYGYTF
>TRBJ2-7|NA|16|TRBV4-1
CASSQVIRTEFHEQYF
>TRBJ2-1|NA|15|TRBV6-5
CASSMPGRLYNEQFF
>TRBJ2-3|NA|14|TRBV7-9
CASSLGWAADTQYF